The 13 T cell receptor beta chains presented below share a single source sample, sequenced in a study of T cell changes during pregnancy in multiple sclerosis. Profiling relied on immunoSEQ multiplex PCR, and the TCRdb table lists in-frame clones only, not all of them. The sample contains 30,000 to 40,000 clones, about 95% of which appear only once. Sequences were derived from CD4+ T cells from peripheral blood mononuclear cells, sampled in the second trimester of pregnancy. These receptors were collected from a female donor with multiple sclerosis, enrolled in a pregnancy study.

The chain recombines TRBV7-2 with TRBJ2-7; 8 nucleotides align to TRBD2. The CDR3 has 15 residues. With 5 bases clipped from V and 7 bases from J, the junction kept 13 bases outside the gene matches. Germline CDR1 is SGHTA and CDR2 is FQGNSA. DNA for the CDR3: TGTGCCAGCAGCCATCGGACTAGCTTTTCCGGGGAGCAGTACTTC. Protein sequence: CASSHRTSFSGEQYF.

This chain's CDR3 is CASSHWTGKVEAFF. The CDR3 region has the DNA TGTGCCAGCAGCCACTGGACAGGGAAAGTTGAAGCTTTCTTT. This chain connects TRBV11-2 to TRBJ1-1; 8 nucleotides agree with TRBD1. CDR3 length: 14 residues. In germline, CDR1 is SGHAT, CDR2 FQNNGV. V shed 5 bases, J shed 7 bases, and the junction held 9 bases outside the gene matches.

The chain carries TRBV28 and TRBJ1-2; 8 bases match TRBD1. Germline V gene sequence: CDR1 MDHEN, CDR2 SYDVKM. The CDR3 covers 14 residues. Losses at the gene ends were 3 bases for V and 8 bases for J; bases not matched to a gene: 8. In nucleotides, the CDR3 is TGTGCCAGCAGTTTCAGCCAGGGGGCTCGGGGCTACACCTTC. It yields the protein CASSFSQGARGYTF.

This chain uses TRBV11-2 with TRBJ2-1; 9 nucleotides align to TRBD2. Germline-derived CDR1 and CDR2 are SGHAT and FQNNGV. The junction had 19 bases not matched to a gene; V was cut back by 5 bases and J by 5 bases. The CDR3 loop spans 19 amino acids. For the CDR3, the DNA is TGTGCCAGCAGCCACTTAGTTAGCGGGAGAACCGGGAGGAACAATGAGCAGTTCTTC. As protein: CASSHLVSGRTGRNNEQFF.

The gene calls are TRBV5-1 and TRBJ2-7; 8 nucleotides line up with TRBD1. The germline V gene has CDR1 SGHRS and CDR2 YFSETQ. V lost 4 bases, J lost 4 bases, and 7 bases stayed unmatched. CDR3 length: 14 amino acids. The CDR3 DNA sequence: TGCGCCAGCAGCCCTCGGACAGGGCGGTACGAGCAGTACTTC. This gives the protein CASSPRTGRYEQYF.

The chain employs TRBV6-5 and TRBJ1-3; TRBD1 aligns across 8 bases. CDR1 and CDR2 from the germline V gene are MNHEY and SVGAGI. CDR3 length: 15 residues. J gave up 3 bases and V 6 bases, and 7 bases lay outside the gene matches. CDR3 DNA: TGTGCCAGCAGGCAGGGGGCCGGTGGTGGAAACACCATATATTTT. Encoded protein: CASRQGAGGGNTIYF.

The rearrangement links TRBV18 to TRBJ1-1; tentatively, D is TRBD1 (6 bases). CDR1 is KGHSH and CDR2 is LQKENI in the germline V gene. Trimming took 1 base from V and 7 from J, leaving 13 bases between them. The CDR3 covers 14 residues. DNA of the CDR3: TGTGCCAGCTCACCACTTAGGGGGTCGGGTGAAGCTTTCTTT. Protein: CASSPLRGSGEAFF.

V gene TRBV7-7 combines with J gene TRBJ2-5; 7 positions agree with TRBD1. The CDR3 extends over 17 amino acids. Germline lookup yields CDR1 SSHAT and CDR2 FNYEAQ (reference sequence). V shed 5 bases, J shed 3 bases, and the junction held 15 bases outside the gene matches. In nucleotides, the CDR3 is TGTGCCAGCAGCCCTCGACAGGGAAGGAGGAACGAAGAGACCCAGTACTTC. Encoded protein: CASSPRQGRRNEETQYF.

This sequence joins TRBV29-1 and TRBJ2-5; TRBD1 aligns across 8 bases. The germline CDR1 and CDR2 sequences are SQVTM and ANQGSEA. The V segment lost 7 bases and the J segment 1 base; nucleotides outside the gene matches: 5. The CDR3 length is 13 residues. CDR3 coding DNA: TGCAGCGCCTGGGGACAGGCCCAAGAGACCCAGTACTTC. As protein: CSAWGQAQETQYF.

V usage is TRBV12-5 and J usage is TRBJ1-1; 8 bases are a match to TRBD1. Germline CDR1 LGHNT, CDR2 FRNRAP. CDR3 length: 12 amino acids. The V and J ends lost 3 bases and 8 bases, in that order; junction bases with no gene match: 2. The CDR3 sequence is CASGLTGGEAFF. The DNA of the CDR3 is TGTGCTAGTGGTTTAACAGGGGGGGAAGCTTTCTTT.

The V and J genes are TRBV11-3 and TRBJ2-1; TRBD2 is a possible D gene (5 bases). The ends were cut back, 5 bases at V and 6 bases at J, with 14 bases in the middle. This CDR3 is built from 14 residues. Germline CDR1 and CDR2: SGHNT and YENEEA. In DNA, the CDR3 is TGTGCCAGCAGCCACGGACGAGAGGGCAATGAGCAGTTCTTC. Its translation: CASSHGREGNEQFF.

This clone showed up just a few times. Here the CDR3 reads CASSRSAGEIGNTIYF. As DNA, the CDR3 is TGTGCCAGCAGTAGATCGGCAGGGGAAATAGGAAACACCATATATTTT. V and J are TRBV11-2 and TRBJ1-3; possible D gene TRBD1, 6 bases. With 6 bases removed from V and 4 bases from J, the gap between germline ends came to 19 bases. The CDR3 runs to 16 residues. In germline, CDR1 is SGHAT, CDR2 FQNNGV. The full variable domain, its missing parts supplied by reference TRBV11-2 and TRBJ1-3, is EAGVAQSPRYKIIEKRQSVAFWCNPISGHATLYWYQQILGQGPKLLIQFQNNGVVDDSQLPKDRFSAERLKGVDSTLKIQPAKLEDSAVYLCASSRSAGEIGNTIYFGEGSWLTVV.

V usage is TRBV13 and J usage is TRBJ1-2; weak D call: TRBD1 (6 bases). The V gene's germline CDR1 is PRHDT and CDR2 FYEKMQ (reference sequence). V was shortened by 5 bases and J by 7 bases, with 20 bases between the two germline ends. The CDR3 runs 15 residues. CDR3 in DNA: TGTGCCAGCAGCCCCGTGGCGGGGGGCGCGGGTGGCTACACCTTC. Translating it yields CASSPVAGGAGGYTF.